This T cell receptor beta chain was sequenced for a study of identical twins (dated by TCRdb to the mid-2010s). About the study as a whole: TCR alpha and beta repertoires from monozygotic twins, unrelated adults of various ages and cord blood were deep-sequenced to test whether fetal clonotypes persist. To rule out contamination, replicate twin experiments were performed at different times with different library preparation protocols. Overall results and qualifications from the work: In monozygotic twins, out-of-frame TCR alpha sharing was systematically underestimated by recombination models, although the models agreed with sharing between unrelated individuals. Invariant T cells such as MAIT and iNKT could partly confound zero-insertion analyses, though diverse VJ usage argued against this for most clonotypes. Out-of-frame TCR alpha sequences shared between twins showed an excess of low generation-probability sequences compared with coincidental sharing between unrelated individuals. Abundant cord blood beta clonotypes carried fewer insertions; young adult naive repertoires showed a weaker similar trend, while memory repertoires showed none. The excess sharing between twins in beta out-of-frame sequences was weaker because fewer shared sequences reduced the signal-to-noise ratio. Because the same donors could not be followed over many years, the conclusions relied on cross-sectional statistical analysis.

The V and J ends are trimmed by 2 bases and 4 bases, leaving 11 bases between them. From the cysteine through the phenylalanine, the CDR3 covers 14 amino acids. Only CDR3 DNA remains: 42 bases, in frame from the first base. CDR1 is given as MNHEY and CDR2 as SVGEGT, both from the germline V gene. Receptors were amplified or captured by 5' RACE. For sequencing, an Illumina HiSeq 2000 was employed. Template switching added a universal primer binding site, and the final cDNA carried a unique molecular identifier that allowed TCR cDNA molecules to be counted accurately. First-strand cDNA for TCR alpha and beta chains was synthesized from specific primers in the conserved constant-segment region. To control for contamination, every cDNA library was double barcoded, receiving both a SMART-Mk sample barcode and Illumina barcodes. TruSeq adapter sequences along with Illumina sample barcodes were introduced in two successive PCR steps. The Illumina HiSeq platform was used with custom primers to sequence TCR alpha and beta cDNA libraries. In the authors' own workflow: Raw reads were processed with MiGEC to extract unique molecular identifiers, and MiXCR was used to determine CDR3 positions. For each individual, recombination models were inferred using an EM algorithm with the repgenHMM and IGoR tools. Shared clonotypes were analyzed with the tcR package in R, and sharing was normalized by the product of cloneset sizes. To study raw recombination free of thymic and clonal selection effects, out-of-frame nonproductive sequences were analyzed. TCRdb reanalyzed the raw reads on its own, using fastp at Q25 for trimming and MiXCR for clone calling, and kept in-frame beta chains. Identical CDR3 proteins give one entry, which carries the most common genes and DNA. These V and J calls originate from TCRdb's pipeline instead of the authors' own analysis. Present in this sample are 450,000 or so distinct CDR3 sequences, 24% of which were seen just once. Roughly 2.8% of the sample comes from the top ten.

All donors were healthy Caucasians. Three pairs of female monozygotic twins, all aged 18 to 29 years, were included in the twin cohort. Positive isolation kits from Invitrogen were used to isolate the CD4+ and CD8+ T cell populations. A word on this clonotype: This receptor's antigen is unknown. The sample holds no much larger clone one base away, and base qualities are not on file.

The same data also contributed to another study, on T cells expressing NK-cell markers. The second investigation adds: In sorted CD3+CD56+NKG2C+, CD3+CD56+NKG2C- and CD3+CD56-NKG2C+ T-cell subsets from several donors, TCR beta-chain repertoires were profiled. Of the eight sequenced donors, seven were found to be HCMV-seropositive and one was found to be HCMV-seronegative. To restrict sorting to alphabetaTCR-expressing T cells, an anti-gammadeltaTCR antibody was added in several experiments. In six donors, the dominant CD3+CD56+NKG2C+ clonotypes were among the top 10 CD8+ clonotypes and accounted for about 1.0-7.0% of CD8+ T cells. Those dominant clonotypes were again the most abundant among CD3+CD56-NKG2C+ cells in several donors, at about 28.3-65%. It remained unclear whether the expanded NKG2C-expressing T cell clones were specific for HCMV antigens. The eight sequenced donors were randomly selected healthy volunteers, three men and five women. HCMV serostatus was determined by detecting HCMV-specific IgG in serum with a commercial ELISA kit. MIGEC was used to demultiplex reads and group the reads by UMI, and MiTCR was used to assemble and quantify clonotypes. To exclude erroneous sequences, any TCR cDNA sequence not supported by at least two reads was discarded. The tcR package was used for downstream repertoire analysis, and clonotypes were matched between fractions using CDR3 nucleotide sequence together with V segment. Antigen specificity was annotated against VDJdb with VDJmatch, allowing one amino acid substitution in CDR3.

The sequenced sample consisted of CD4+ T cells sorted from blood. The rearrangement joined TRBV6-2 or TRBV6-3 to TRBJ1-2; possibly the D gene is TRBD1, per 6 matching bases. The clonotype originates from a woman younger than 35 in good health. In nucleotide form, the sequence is TGTGCCAGCAGTTACCAACAGGGAACCTATGGCTACACCTTC. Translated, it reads CASSYQQGTYGYTF.